One and the same sample provided the 16 T cell receptor beta chains below, sequenced in a study of shared clonotypes between healthy human individuals. Only in-frame clones appear in the TCRdb table, and some are missing; sequencing was by immunoSEQ multiplex PCR. The sample has 550,000 to 700,000 clones, approximately 73% seen once. Sequencing used memory CD4+ T cells sorted from blood. Subset meaning: CD45RA-negative fraction. The origin of the receptors is a woman in her twenties or thirties in good health.

This chain connects TRBV7-9 to TRBJ2-7; unclear D gene. V lost 0 bases to trimming and J lost 12 bases, with 15 bases between them. The length of the CDR3 is 13 residues. Germline V CDR1 and CDR2: SEHNR, FQNEAQ (reference sequence). The CDR3 sequence: CASSLAESHRRYF. CDR3 in DNA: TGTGCCAGCAGCTTAGCGGAATCCCATCGTAGGTACTTC.

The rearrangement uses TRBV5-1 and TRBJ1-4; 7 bases agree with TRBD1. Germline CDR1 reads SGHRS; CDR2 reads YFSETQ. CDR3 length: 14 residues. Trimming cost V 2 bases and J 6 bases; bases outside gene matches: 4. The CDR3 reads CASSFGRGDEKLFF. Written as DNA, the CDR3 is TGCGCCAGCAGCTTCGGCAGGGGGGATGAAAAACTGTTTTTT.

The chain uses TRBV28 and TRBJ1-2, with TRBD1 matching over 8 bases. The CDR3 extends over 14 amino acids. V trimming: 6 bases; J trimming: 4 bases; junction bases outside the gene matches: 7. Germline V gene data show CDR1 as MDHEN and CDR2 as SYDVKM. The CDR3 bases are TGTGCCAGCAGCCGAGGGGGGACAGGCTATGGCTACACCTTC. Translated: CASSRGGTGYGYTF.

The gene calls are TRBV2 and TRBJ2-5; D is undetermined. This CDR3 region has 13 residues. Between the trimmed V and J ends, which lost 6 bases and 1 base, there was a span of 9 bases. The germline gives CDR1 SNHLY, CDR2 FYNNEI. The CDR3 spells CASSLGLQETQYF. The CDR3 DNA reads TGTGCCAGCAGCCTAGGCCTCCAAGAGACCCAGTACTTC.

The chain uses TRBV27 and TRBJ2-7; 9 nucleotides line up with TRBD1. With 6 bases clipped from V and 1 base from J, the junction kept 13 bases outside the gene matches. Germline lookup yields CDR1 MNHEY and CDR2 SMNVEV (reference sequence). The CDR3 totals 17 residues. The DNA for the CDR3 is TGTGCCAGCAGGATGAGGACCGGGGACAGGGTTTCCTACGAGCAGTACTTC. Translation gives CASRMRTGDRVSYEQYF.

There are a few counts of this clone. The J gene is TRBJ1-2, the V gene TRBV10-1; 9 nucleotides align to TRBD1. CDR3 size: 15 residues. V trimming: 8 bases; J trimming: 3 bases; junction bases outside the gene matches: 10. CDR1 is WNHNN, CDR2 SYGVQD, per germline (reference sequence). The CDR3 DNA reads as TGCGCCAGCGCGGACAGGGGCGGGTTTTACTATGGCTACACCTTC. Its translation: CASADRGGFYYGYTF.

The rearrangement uses TRBV25-1 and TRBJ1-1, with 8 bases aligning to TRBD1. The CDR3 consists of 13 residues. With 0 bases clipped from V and 8 bases from J, the junction kept 2 bases outside the gene matches. Germline CDR1 MGHDK, CDR2 SYGVNS. CDR3 residues: CASSEYYRGEAFF. The CDR3 DNA is TGTGCCAGCAGTGAATACTACAGGGGGGAAGCTTTCTTT.

This clone was counted only a few times. The chain combines TRBV7-2 with TRBJ1-1; D call uncertain. Germline-derived CDR1 and CDR2 are SGHTA and FQGNSA. V shed 6 bases and J shed 0 bases, with 11 bases lying between them. The CDR3 spans 14 residues. CDR3 coding DNA: TGTGCCAGCAGACCCCGAGGAATGAACACTGAAGCTTTCTTT. It is translated as CASRPRGMNTEAFF.

The V and J genes are TRBV9 and TRBJ2-5, with D possibly TRBD2 on 5 matching bases. The CDR3 spans 15 residues. Per the germline V gene, CDR1 is SGDLS and CDR2 is YYNGEE. V was shortened by 4 bases and J by 3 bases, with 16 bases between the two germline ends. The CDR3 sequence: CASSSSLSEKETQYF. The CDR3 DNA reads as TGTGCCAGCAGCTCTAGCCTTTCGGAGAAAGAGACCCAGTACTTC.

The chain carries TRBV6-5 and TRBJ2-5; 7 bases map to TRBD2. The CDR3 is 13 amino acids. V shed 7 bases, J shed 5 bases, and the junction held 7 bases outside the gene matches. Per germline, CDR1 MNHEY and CDR2 SVGAGI. The CDR3 region is CASKAGVLETQYF. Written as DNA, the CDR3 is TGTGCCAGCAAGGCGGGAGTCCTGGAGACCCAGTACTTC.

The gene calls are TRBV18 and TRBJ1-5, with D perhaps TRBD1 (5 bases). The germline CDR1 and CDR2 sequences are KGHSH and LQKENI. The V and J ends lost 5 bases and 4 bases respectively, with 9 bases between them. CDR3 length: 13 amino acids. The CDR3 is CASSGDGNQPQHF. The CDR3 nucleotides read TGTGCCAGCTCAGGGGACGGAAATCAGCCCCAGCATTTT. Full variable domain (rest looked up from reference TRBV18 and TRBJ1-5): NAGVMQNPRHLVRRRGQEARLRCSPMKGHSHVYWYRQLPEEGLKFMVYLQKENIIDESGMPKERFSAEFPKEGPSILRIQQVVRGDSAAYFCASSGDGNQPQHFGDGTRLSIL.

The chain has TRBV29-1 and TRBJ2-7; 9 bases agree with TRBD1. Germline V gene data show CDR1 as SQVTM and CDR2 as ANQGSEA. The J segment lost 5 bases and the V segment lost 3 bases, leaving 5 bases of the junction unmatched. The CDR3 has 13 amino acids. In DNA form, the CDR3 reads TGCAGCGTTGAGGGACAGGGTGGGGACGAGCAGTACTTC. This gives the protein CSVEGQGGDEQYF.

The CDR3 coding sequence is TGCAGCGTTGAAGAATGGGCGGAAGGGAGCGGCTACACCTTC. It codes for CSVEEWAEGSGYTF. The chain is built from TRBV29-1 and TRBJ1-2; D gene ambiguous. The CDR3 length is 14 residues. V was shortened by 0 bases and J by 8 bases, with 16 bases between the two germline ends. Germline V lookup: CDR1 SQVTM, CDR2 ANQGSEA.

This clone has only one observation. This chain links TRBV19 with TRBJ1-3, with D tentatively TRBD1 (5 bases). Deletions cut 3 bases from V and 4 bases from J, with 13 bases between. Germline V lookup: CDR1 LNHDA, CDR2 SQIVND (reference sequence). The CDR3 is 15 residues long. The CDR3 loop is CASSISWGIGNTIYF. In DNA, the CDR3 is TGTGCCAGTAGTATCTCATGGGGGATCGGAAACACCATATATTTT.

The gene calls are TRBV19 and TRBJ2-3, with 7 bases that match TRBD2. The length of the CDR3 is 14 residues. CDR1 is LNHDA, CDR2 SQIVND, per germline (reference sequence). J lost 7 bases, V lost 4 bases, and 8 bases had no gene match. The DNA for the CDR3 is TGTGCCAGTAGTACAACAGCGGGACCTTATACGCAGTATTTT. It is translated as CASSTTAGPYTQYF.

The chain couples TRBV28 to TRBJ2-7, with 14 bases aligning to TRBD2. J was trimmed by 2 bases and V by 4 bases; bases with no gene match: 16. The CDR3 has 20 amino acids. The V gene's germline CDR1 is MDHEN and CDR2 SYDVKM. The CDR3 is CASSYILRGLAGGETYEQYF. The DNA of the CDR3 is TGTGCCAGCAGTTATATTCTTCGCGGACTAGCGGGAGGTGAAACCTACGAGCAGTACTTC.